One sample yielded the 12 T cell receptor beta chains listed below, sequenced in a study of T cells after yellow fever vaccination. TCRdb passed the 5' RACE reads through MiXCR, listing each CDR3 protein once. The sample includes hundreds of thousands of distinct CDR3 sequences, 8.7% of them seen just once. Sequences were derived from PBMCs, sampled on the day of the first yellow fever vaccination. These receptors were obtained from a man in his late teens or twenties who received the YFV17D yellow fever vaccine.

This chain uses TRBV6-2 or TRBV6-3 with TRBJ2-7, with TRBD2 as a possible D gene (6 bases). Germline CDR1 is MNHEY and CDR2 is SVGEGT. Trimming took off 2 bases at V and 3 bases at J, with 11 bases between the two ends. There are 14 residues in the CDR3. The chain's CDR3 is CASSYLTGDYEQYF. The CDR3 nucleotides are TGTGCCAGCAGTTACCTTACGGGGGACTACGAGCAGTACTTC.

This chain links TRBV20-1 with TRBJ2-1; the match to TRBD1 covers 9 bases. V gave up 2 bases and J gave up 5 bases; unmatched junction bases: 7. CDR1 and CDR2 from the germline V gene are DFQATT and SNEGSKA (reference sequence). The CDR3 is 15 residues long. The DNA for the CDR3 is TGCAGTGCTAGATCCGGGACAGGGATCCACAATGAGCAGTTCTTC. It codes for CSARSGTGIHNEQFF.

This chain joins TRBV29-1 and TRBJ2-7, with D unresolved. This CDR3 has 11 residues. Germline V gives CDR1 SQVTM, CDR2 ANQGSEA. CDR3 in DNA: TGCGGCGCCTCCTCCTTCTACGAGCAGTACGTC. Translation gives CGASSFYEQYV.

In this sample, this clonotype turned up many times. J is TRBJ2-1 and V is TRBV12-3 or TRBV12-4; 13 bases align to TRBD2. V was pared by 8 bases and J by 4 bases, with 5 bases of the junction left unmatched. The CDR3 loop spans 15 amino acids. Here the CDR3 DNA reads TGTGCCAGCGAACTAGCGGGGGGGCAGTACAATGAGCAGTTCTTC. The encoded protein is CASELAGGQYNEQFF.

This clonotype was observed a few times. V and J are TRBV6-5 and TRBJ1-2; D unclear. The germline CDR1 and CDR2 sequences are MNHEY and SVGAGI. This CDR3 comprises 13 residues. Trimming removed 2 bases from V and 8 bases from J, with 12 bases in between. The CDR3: CASSYNREGGYTF. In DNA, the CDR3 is TGTGCCAGCAGTTACAACCGGGAGGGCGGCTACACCTTC.

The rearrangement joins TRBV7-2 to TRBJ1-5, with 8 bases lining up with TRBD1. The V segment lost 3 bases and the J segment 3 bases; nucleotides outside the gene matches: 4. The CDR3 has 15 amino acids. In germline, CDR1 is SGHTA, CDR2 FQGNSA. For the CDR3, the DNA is TGTGCCAGCAGCTTTAGGACAGGGAACAATCAGCCCCAGCATTTT. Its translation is CASSFRTGNNQPQHF.

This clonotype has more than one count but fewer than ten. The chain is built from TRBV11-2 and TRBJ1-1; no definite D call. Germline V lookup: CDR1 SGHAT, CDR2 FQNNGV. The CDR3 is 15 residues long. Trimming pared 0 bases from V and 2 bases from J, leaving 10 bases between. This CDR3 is CASSLDLAGNTEAFF. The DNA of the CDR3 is TGTGCCAGCAGCTTAGATCTAGCGGGTAACACTGAAGCTTTCTTT.

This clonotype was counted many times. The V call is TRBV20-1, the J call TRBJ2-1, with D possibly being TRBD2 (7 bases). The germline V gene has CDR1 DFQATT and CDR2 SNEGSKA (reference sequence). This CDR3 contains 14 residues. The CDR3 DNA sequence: TGCTCCTCCTTAGGGGGGGGTACCTACAATGAGCAGTTCTTC. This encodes CSSLGGGTYNEQFF.

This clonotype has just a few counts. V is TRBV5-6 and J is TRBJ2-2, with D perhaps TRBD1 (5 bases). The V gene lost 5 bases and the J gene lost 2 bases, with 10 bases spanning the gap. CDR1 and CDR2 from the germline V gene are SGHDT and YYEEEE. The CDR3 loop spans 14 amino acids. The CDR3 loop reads CASSSDRNTGELFF. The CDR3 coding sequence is TGTGCCAGCAGTTCCGACAGAAACACCGGGGAGCTGTTTTTT.

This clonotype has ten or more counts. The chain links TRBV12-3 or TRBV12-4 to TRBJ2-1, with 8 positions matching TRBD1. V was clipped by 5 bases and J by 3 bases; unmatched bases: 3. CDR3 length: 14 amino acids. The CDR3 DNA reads TGTGCCAGCAGTGCGGGACAGGTCTACAATGAGCAGTTCTTC. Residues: CASSAGQVYNEQFF.

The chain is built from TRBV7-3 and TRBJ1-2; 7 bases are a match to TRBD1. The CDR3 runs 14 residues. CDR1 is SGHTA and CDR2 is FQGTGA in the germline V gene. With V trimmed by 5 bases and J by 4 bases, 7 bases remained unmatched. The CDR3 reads CASSPTAGGYGYTF. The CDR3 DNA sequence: TGTGCCAGCAGCCCGACCGCAGGGGGCTATGGCTACACCTTC. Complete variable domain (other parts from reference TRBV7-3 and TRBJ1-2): GAGVSQTPSNKVTEKGKYVELRCDPISGHTALYWYRQSLGQGPEFLIYFQGTGAADDSGLPNDRFFAVRPEGSVSTLKIQRTERGDSAVYLCASSPTAGGYGYTFGSGTRLTVV.

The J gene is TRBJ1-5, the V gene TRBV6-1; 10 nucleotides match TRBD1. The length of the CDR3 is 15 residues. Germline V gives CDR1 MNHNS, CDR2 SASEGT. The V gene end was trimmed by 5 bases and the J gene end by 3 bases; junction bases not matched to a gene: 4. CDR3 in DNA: TGTGCCAGCAGTACGGGACAGGGGAACAATCAGCCCCAGCATTTT. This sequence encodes CASSTGQGNNQPQHF.